This TCR beta chain appears in the sequencing data of a study of T cell responses to AZD1222 COVID-19 vaccine. Across the whole study: Second-dose timings of about 4 or about 12 weeks were pooled. Study-wide findings and caveats: Reportedly, nearly half the spike-specific TCRs target unmutated variant regions. Females made up more of the donors, who were largely white British, and clonal diversity may have come out too low. Samples come after the peak T cell response, not at day 14.

As to this clone: The antigen remains unidentified.

Trimming cost V 7 bases and J 4 bases, with 10 bases left between them. CDR3 size: 12 residues. In germline, CDR1 is MGHDK, CDR2 SYGVNS. Repertoires were generated with immunoSEQ multiplex PCR, while TCRdb's copy carries only in-frame clones and drops some. The table records over 75,000 clones, roughly nine tenths of them present only once. Material: peripheral blood, obtained on day 0 of AZD1222 vaccination. The rearrangement uses TRBV25-1 and TRBJ1-1; D gene ambiguous. The TCR originated in an adult in good health. As DNA, the CDR3 is TGTGCCAGCAATGACGGACTCACTGAAGCTTTCTTT. Translating gives CASNDGLTEAFF.